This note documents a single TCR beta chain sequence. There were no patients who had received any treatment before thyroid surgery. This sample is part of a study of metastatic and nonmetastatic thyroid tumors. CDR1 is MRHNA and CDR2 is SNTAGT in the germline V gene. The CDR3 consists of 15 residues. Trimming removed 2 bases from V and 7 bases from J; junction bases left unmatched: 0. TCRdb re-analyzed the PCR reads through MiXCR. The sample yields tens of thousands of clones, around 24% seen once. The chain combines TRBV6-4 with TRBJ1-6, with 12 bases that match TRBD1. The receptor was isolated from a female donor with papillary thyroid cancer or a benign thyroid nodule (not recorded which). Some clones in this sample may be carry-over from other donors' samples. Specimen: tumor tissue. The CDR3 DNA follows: TGTGCCAGCAGTGACGGGACAGGGGGCAATTCACCCCTCCACTTT. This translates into CASSDGTGGNSPLHF.